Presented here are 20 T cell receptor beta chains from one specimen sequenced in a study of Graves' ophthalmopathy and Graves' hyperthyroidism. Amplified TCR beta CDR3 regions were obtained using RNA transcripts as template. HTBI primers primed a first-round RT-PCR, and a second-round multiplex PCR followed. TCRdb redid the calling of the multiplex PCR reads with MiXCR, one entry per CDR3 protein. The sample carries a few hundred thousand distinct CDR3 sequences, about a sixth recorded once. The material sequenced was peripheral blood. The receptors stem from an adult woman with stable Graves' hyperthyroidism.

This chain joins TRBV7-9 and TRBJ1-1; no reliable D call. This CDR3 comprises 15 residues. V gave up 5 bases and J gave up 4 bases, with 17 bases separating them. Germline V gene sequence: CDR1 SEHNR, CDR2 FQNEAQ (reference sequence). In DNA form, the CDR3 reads TGTGCCAGCAGCAATCGGGGAACGGTGTGCACTGAAGCTTTCTTT. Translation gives CASSNRGTVCTEAFF.

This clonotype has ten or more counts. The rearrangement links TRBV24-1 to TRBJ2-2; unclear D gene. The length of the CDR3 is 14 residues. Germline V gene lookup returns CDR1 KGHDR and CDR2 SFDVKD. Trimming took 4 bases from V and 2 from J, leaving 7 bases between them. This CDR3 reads CATSEWPNTGELFF. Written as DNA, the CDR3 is TGTGCCACCAGTGAGTGGCCAAACACCGGGGAGCTGTTTTTT.

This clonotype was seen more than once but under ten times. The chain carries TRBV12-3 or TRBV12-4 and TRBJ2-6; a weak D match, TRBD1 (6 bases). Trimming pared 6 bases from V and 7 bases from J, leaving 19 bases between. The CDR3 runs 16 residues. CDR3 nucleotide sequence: TGTGCCAGCAGCCCCGAGGGGGTCGCCGGAGCCAACGTCCTGACTTTC. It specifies CASSPEGVAGANVLTF.

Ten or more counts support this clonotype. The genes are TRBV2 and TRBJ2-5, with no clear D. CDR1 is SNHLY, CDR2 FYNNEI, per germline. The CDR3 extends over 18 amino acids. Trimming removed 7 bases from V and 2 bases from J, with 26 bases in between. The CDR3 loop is CASKVYGSRDVRQETQYF. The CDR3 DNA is TGTGCCAGCAAGGTTTATGGCTCACGAGACGTTCGGCAAGAGACCCAGTACTTC.

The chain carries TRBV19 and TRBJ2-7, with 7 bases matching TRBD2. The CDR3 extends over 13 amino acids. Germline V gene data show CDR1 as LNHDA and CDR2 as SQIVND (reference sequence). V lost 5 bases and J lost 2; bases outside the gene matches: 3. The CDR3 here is CASSGLAAYEQYF. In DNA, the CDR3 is TGTGCCAGTAGTGGCCTAGCGGCCTACGAGCAGTACTTC. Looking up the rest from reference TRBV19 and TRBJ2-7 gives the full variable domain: DGGITQSPKYLFRKEGQNVTLSCEQNLNHDAMYWYRQDPGQGLRLIYYSQIVNDFQKGDIAEGYSVSREKKESFPLTVTSAQKNPTAFYLCASSGLAAYEQYFGPGTRLTVT.

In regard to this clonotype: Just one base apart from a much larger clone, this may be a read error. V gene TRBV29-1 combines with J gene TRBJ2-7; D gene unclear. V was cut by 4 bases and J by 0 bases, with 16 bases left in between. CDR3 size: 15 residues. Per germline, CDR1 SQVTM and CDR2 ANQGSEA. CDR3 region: CSVGADRIGSYEQYF. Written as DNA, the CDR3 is TGCAGCGTTGGAGCTGACCGAATCGGCTCCTACGAGCAGTACTTC.

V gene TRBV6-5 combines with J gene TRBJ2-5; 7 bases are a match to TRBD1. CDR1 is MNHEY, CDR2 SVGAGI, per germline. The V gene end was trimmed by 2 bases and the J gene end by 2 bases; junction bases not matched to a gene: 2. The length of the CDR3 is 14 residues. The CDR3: CASSYTDRQETQYF. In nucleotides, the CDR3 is TGTGCCAGCAGTTACACGGACAGGCAAGAGACCCAGTACTTC.

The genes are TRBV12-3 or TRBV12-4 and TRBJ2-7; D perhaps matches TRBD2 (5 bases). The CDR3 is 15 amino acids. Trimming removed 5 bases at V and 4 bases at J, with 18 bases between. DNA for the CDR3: TGTGCCAGCAGTCCCGCGGTTGCGGGTCGGTACGAGCAGTACTTC. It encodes CASSPAVAGRYEQYF.

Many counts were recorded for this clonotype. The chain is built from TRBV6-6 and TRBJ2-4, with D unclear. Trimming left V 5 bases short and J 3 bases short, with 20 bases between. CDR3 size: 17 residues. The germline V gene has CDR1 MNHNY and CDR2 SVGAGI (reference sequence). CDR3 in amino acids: CASSPNGPQLGKNIQYF. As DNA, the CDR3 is TGTGCCAGCAGTCCTAACGGGCCCCAGCTAGGCAAAAACATTCAGTACTTC.

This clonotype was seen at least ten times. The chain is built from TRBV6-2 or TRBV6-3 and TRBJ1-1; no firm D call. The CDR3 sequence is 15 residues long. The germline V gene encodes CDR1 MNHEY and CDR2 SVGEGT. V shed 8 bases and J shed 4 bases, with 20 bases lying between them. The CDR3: CASSPERRLGTEAFF. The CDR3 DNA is TGTGCCAGCTCCCCTGAAAGACGGCTTGGCACTGAAGCTTTCTTT.

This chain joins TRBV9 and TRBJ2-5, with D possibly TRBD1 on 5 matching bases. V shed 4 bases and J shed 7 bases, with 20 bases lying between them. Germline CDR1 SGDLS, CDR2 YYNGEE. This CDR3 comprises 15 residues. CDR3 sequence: CASSPHGQGVWTQYF. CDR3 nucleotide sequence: TGTGCCAGCAGCCCCCATGGGCAGGGCGTTTGGACCCAGTACTTC.

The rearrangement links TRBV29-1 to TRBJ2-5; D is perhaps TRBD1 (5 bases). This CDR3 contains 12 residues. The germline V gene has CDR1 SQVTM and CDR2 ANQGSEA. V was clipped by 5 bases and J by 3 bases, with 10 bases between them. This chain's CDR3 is CSVSGMEETQYF. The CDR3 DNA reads TGCAGCGTTTCAGGGATGGAAGAGACCCAGTACTTC.

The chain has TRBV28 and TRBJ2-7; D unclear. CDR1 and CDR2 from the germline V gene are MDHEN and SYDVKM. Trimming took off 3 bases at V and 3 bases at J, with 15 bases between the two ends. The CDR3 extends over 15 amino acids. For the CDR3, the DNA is TGTGCCAGCAGTTTCCTAAGGGATAACCTCTACGAGCAGTACTTC. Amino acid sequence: CASSFLRDNLYEQYF.

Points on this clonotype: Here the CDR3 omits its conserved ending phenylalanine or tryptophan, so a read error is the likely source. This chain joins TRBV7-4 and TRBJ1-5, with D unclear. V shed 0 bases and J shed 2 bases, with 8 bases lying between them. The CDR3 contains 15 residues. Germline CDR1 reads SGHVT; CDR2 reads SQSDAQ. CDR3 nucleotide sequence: TGTGCCAGCAGCTTAGCAGCTAATGGCAATCAGCCCCAGCATTTG. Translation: CASSLAANGNQPQHL.

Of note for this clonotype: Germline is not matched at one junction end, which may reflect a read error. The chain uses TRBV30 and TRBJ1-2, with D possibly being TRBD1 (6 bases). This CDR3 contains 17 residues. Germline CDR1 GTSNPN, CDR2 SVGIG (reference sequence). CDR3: CAWSVRRTGLSNYGYTF. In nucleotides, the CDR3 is TGTGCCTGGAGTGTACGACGAACAGGGCTATCAAACTATGGTTACACCTTC.

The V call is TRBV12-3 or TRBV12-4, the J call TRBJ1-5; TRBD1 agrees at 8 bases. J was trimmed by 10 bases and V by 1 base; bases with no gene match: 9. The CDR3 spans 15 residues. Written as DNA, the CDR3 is TGTGCCAGCAGTTTAGTTGGACAGGGTCGATACCCCCAGCATTTT. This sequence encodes CASSLVGQGRYPQHF.

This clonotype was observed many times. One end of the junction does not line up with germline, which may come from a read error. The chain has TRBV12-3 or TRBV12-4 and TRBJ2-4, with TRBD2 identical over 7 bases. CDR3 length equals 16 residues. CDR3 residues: CASRPGGFIAKNIKYF. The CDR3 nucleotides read TGTGCCAGCCGGCCCGGGGGGTTTATAGCCAAAAACATTAAGTACTTC.

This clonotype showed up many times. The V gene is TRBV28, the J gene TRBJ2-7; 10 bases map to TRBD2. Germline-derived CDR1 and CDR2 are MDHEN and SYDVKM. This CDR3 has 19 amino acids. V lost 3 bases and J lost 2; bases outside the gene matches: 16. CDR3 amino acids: CASSFSFSSGSDGTYEQYF. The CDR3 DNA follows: TGTGCCAGCAGTTTTTCTTTCTCTAGCGGGAGTGATGGCACCTACGAGCAGTACTTC.

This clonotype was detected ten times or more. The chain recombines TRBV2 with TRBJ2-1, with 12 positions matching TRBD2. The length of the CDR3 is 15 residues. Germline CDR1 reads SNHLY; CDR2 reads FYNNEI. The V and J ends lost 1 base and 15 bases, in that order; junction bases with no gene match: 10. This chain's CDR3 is CASSEGLAGEEFRFF. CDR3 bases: TGTGCCAGCAGTGAAGGACTAGCGGGAGAAGAATTCCGGTTCTTC.

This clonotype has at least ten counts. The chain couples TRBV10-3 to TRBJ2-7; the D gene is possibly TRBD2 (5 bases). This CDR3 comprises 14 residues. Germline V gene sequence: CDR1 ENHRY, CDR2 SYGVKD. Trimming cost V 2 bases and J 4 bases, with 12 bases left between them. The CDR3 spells CAISERGSAYEQYF. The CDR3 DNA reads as TGTGCCATCAGTGAGCGCGGGTCAGCGTACGAGCAGTACTTC.